This T cell receptor beta chain was recorded in a study of shared clonotypes between healthy human individuals (dated by TCRdb to the early 2020s). For context, the study as a whole: A few men and a couple of women, aged 18 to 49 years, made up the cohort. For each donor, CD4 naive and CD4 memory were each given three plates, CD8 naive was given two plates, and CD8 memory was given one plate. To estimate repertoire size and how much clonotypes are shared between individuals, the study performed deep sequencing of blood TCR repertoires from a few healthy adults. Different laboratories and diverse techniques were used to prepare libraries and sequence TCR repertoires, to increase sequencing depth and limit assay-specific biases. Each donor's leukapheresis produced roughly between about 0.9 and 9.5 billion PBMCs. Beyond this particular receptor, the publication reports: Incomplete sequencing was indicated by rarefaction of sorted-subset datasets, despite the large sequencing depth. Sampling was limited to blood, and TCR repertoires in tissue likely differ from TCR repertoires in blood. Sharing across several donors was observed for roughly 5% of naive CD4, 3.5% of naive CD8, 2% to 2.5% of memory CD4, and about 0.38% of memory CD8 clonotypes. Clonotypes shared by all four sorted-subset donors showed higher generation probabilities than non-shared clonotypes. Pairwise subsampling led to the expectation that sequencing depth would affect the degree of clonotype sharing among donors. Because the study included only a small number of donors, the genetic and exposure-history diversity represented was limited. Naive subsets generally had larger estimated clonotype richness than memory subsets.

Using the deep immunoSEQ assay, multiplex PCR amplified TCR CDR3 regions from genomic DNA. For each cell subset, the extracted genomic DNA was distributed evenly across all wells of several immunoSEQ 96-well plates, and each plate served as one replicate. Each replicate PCR for sorted subsets received about 180 ng genomic DNA, equal to roughly 33,000 T cell genomes. Purified libraries were measured with a Qubit 3.0 fluorometer, size-checked on a Bioanalyzer 2100, and measured again with the KAPA Library Quantification kit. Every immunoSEQ 96-well plate was sequenced on a separate single-read 150-cycle Illumina NextSeq 550 flow cell. From the authors' description of their analysis: The immunoSEQ output contained only junctional sequences without quality scores, so filtering could not match that applied to full-length reads. To assign V/J genes and CDR3, sequences were annotated against IMGT germline references using PyIR, a Python wrapper for IgBLAST v1.9. Reads were filtered out if the reads had weak V/J assignments (E-value above 1e-6), no CDR3, stop codons, out-of-frame junctions, or ambiguous translated residues. A V3J clonotype was defined by an identical inferred V gene, J gene, and CDR3 amino acid sequence. Percentage overlap between repertoires was computed as shared unique clonotypes divided by the size of the smaller repertoire. Three approaches were used to assess repertoire richness: RTK rarefaction, the Chao1 estimator, and Recon v2.1 estimates of unobserved clonotypes. Generation probabilities for all TCRbeta clonotypes obtained by the gDNA method from a handful of donors were computed using OLGA. Imported from immuneACCESS, the table was reduced by TCRdb to in-frame sequences with V and J called. These copies leave out some clones; in studies compared against another copy, an unresolved V gene accounts for under half, and the cause of the remainder is not known. V, J and clone size derive from that table, while D and trimming were established from the DNA sequence. Recorded for this sample are under 850,000 clones; nearly 95% of them occurred a single time. Approximately 25% of the sample rests with the top ten.

This clone was picked up a small number of times. Its target antigen remains unknown. The record has no base qualities; no much larger clone is one base away. CD8 naive samples were obtained by positive selection for CCR7 among CD45RO-negative cells, yielding a CD45RA+CCR7+ population from which TemRA cells were excluded. The donors were healthy, HIV-negative adults with no recently reported acute infections or vaccinations. Every donor was a Caucasian adult living in Nashville, Tennessee, USA. Blood was collected by leukapheresis, and PBMCs were isolated by Ficoll-Histopaque density gradient centrifugation and then cryopreserved in liquid nitrogen vapor phase. Purity and quantity of every magnetically sorted T cell population were checked by analytical flow cytometry. Genomic DNA was isolated from each sorted fraction and quantified by UV absorbance on a Nanodrop 2000c. Taken from cysteine to phenylalanine, the CDR3 has 14 residues. Only CDR3 DNA remains: 42 bases, in frame from the first base. V was cut back by 2 bases and J by 2 bases, leaving a gap of 10 bases between them. CDR1 and CDR2 are read off the germline V gene (reference sequence) as SEHNR and FQNEAQ.

Sequenced sample: naive CD8+ T cells sorted from blood. This specimen's cell subset or site label, per the study, means: CD45RA+CCR7+. This sequence was found in a man aged 25 to 45 in good health. This sequence uses TRBV7-9 and TRBJ2-7, with a tentative D gene TRBD1 over 5 matching bases. The CDR3 corresponds to CASSLSGPPYEQYF. Here is the DNA: TGTGCCAGCAGCTTATCAGGGCCCCCCTACGAGCAGTACTTC.